These T cell receptor beta chains were read from a single sample in a study of T cells after yellow fever vaccination. TCRdb called the 5' RACE reads again in MiXCR, with one record for every CDR3 protein. The data hold about 300,000 distinct CDR3 sequences, with around 8.6% observed a single time. This material consisted of CD4+ T cells sorted from PBMCs, taken 5 days after the yellow fever booster vaccination. The receptor set was obtained from a man aged 18-30 years who received the YFV17D yellow fever vaccine. Each CDR3 is given without its conserved first and last residue. D genes are given only for firm matches.

v_call,d_call,cdr3_aa
TRBV2,TRBD1,ASSAGTVGWELF
TRBV20-1,NA,SATGTPNTGELF
TRBV4-1,TRBD1,ASSQETQGVRAKNIQY
TRBV29-1,NA,SGGYNEKLF
TRBV10-3,TRBD1,ATSAGTGAGETQY
TRBV30,TRBD1,AWSAGQGGGYT
TRBV7-9,TRBD2,ASSFYLAEETQY
TRBV5-1,TRBD2,ASSLAAGPVETQY
TRBV7-2,NA,ASSPASLYSPNYGYT
TRBV19,NA,ASSPRGGSTEETQY
TRBV5-1,NA,ASTLLDSNTEAF
TRBV11-2,NA,ASSLNRINYGYT
TRBV20-1,TRBD2,SARDPWTSGGETQY
TRBV6-5,NA,ASKGSLSGNTIY
TRBV5-5,TRBD2,ASSSAGGLIGELF
TRBV29-1,NA,SASAGWGMNTEAF
TRBV3-1,NA,ASSTSGSQETQY
TRBV9,TRBD2,ASGRTSGGALTNEQF
TRBV6-5,NA,ASSYSKWAGSNSPLH
TRBV7-9,NA,ASSFPGHHQPQH
TRBV7-2,TRBD2,ASSSRGGTQY
TRBV5-1,TRBD1,ASEAGQGPGELF
TRBV5-1,NA,ASSSINIGNTEAF